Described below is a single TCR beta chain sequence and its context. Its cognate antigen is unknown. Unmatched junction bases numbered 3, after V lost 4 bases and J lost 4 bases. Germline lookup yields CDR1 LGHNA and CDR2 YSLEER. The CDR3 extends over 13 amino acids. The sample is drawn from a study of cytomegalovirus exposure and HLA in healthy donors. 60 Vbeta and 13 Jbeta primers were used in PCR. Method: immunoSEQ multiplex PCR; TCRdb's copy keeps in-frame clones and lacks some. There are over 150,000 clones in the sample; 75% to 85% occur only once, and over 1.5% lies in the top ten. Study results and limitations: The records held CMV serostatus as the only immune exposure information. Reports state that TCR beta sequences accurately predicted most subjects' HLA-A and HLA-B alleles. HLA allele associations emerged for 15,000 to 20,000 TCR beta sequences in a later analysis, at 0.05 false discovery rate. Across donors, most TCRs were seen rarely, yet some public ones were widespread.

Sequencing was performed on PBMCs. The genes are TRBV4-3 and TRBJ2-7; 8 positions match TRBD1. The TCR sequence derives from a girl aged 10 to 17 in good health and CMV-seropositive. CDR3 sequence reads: CASSPDREYEQYF. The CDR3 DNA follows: TGCGCCAGCAGCCCGGACAGGGAATACGAGCAGTACTTC.